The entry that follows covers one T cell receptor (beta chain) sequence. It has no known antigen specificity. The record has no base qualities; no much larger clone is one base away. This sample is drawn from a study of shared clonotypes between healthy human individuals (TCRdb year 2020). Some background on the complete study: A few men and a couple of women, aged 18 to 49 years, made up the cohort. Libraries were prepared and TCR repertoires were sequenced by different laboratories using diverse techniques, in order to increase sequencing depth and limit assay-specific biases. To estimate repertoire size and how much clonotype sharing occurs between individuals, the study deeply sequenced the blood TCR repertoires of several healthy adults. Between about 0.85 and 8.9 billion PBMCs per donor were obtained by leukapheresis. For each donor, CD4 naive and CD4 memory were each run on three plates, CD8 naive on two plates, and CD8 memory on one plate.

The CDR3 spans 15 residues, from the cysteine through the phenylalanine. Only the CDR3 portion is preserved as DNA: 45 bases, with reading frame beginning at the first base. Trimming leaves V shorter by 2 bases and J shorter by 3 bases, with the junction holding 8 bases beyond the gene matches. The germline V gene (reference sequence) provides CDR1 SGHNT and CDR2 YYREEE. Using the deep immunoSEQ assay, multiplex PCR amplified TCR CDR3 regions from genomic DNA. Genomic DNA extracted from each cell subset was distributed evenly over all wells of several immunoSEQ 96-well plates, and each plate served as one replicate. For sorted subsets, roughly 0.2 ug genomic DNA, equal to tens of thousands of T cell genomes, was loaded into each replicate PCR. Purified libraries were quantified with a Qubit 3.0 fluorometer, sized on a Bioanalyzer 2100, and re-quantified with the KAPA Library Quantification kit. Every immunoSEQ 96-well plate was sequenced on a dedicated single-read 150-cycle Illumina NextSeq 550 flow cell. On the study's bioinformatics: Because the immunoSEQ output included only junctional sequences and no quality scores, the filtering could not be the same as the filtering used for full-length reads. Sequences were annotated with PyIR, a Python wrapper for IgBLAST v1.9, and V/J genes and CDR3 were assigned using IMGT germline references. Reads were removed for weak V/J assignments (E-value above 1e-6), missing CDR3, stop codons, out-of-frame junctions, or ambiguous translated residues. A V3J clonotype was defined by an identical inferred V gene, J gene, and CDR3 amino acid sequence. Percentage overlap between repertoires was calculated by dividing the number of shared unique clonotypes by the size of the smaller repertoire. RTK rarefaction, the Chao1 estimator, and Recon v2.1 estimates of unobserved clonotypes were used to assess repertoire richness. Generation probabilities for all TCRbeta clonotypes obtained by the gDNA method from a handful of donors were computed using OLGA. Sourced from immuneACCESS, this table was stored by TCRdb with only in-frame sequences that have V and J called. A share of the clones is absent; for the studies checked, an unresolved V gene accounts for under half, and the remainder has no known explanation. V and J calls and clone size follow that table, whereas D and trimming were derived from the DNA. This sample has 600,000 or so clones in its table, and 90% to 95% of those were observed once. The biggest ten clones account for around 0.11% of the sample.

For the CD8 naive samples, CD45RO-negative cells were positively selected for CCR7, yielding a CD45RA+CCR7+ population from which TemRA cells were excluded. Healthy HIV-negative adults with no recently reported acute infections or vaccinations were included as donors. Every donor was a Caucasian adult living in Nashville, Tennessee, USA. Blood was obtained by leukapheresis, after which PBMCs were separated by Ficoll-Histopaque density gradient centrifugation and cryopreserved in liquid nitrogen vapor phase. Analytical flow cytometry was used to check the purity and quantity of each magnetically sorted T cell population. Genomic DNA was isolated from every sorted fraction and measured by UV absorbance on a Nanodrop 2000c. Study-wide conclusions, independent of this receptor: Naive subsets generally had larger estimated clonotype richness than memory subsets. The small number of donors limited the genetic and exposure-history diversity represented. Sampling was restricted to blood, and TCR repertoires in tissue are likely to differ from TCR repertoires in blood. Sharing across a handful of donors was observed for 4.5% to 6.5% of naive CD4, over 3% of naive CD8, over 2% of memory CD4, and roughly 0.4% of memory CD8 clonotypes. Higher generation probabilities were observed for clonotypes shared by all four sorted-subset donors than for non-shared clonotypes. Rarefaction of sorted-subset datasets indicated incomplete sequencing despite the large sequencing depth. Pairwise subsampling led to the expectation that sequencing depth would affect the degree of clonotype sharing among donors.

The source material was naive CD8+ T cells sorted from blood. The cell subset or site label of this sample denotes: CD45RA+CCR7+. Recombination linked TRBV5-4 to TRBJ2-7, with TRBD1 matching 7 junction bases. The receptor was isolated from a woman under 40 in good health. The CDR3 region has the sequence CASSFSTGTGYEQYF. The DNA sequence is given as TGTGCCAGCAGCTTCTCGACAGGGACGGGCTACGAGCAGTACTTC.